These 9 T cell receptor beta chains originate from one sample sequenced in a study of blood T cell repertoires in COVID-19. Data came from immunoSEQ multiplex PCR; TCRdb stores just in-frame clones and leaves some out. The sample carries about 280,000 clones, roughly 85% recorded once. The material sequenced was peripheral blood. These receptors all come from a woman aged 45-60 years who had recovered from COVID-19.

The CDR3 reads CASSFDLAGAQYF. The CDR3 nucleotides read TGTGCCAGCAGTTTTGACCTAGCAGGTGCCCAGTACTTC. The chain couples TRBV12-3 or TRBV12-4 to TRBJ2-5; D is possibly TRBD2 (5 bases). The CDR3 is 13 amino acids. V was shortened by 3 bases and J by 9 bases, with 14 bases between the two germline ends.

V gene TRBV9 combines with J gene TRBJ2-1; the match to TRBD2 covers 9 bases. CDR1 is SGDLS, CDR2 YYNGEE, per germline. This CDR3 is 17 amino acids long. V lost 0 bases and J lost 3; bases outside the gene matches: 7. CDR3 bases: TGTGCCAGCAGCGTAGCCCCCTCTAGCGGGAACTACAATGAGCAGTTCTTC. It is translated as CASSVAPSSGNYNEQFF.

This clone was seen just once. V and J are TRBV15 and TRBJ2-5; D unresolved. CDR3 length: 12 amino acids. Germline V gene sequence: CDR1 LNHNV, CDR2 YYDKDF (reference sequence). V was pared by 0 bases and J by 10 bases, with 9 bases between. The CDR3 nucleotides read TGTGCCACCAGCAGAGACTTAGTGAGCCAGTACTTC. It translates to CATSRDLVSQYF.

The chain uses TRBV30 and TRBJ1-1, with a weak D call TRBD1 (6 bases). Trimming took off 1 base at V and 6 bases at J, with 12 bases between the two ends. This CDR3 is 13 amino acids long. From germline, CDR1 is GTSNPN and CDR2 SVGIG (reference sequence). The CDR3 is CAWSGTGMPEAFF. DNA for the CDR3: TGTGCCTGGAGTGGTACAGGGATGCCTGAAGCTTTCTTT.

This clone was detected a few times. The DNA of the CDR3 is TGTGCCAGCAGCGACAGGGCGCCGGGGGGCTACACCTTC. Encoded protein: CASSDRAPGGYTF. The chain joins TRBV9 to TRBJ1-2, with D perhaps matching TRBD1 (6 bases). V dropped 3 bases and J dropped 8 bases, with 14 bases sitting between them. There are 13 residues in the CDR3. Germline V CDR1 and CDR2: SGDLS, YYNGEE.

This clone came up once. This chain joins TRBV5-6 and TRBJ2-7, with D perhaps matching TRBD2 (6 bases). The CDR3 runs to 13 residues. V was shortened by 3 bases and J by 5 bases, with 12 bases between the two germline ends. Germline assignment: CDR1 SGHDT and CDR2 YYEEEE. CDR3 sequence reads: CASSSGRRDEQYF. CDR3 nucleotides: TGTGCCAGCAGCTCCGGGAGAAGGGACGAGCAGTACTTC.

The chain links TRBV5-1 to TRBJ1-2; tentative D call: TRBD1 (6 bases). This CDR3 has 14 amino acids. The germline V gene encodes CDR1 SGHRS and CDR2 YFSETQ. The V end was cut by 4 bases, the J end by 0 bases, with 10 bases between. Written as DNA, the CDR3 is TGCGCCAGCAGCCTGGGGGGCACTAACTATGGCTACACCTTC. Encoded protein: CASSLGGTNYGYTF.

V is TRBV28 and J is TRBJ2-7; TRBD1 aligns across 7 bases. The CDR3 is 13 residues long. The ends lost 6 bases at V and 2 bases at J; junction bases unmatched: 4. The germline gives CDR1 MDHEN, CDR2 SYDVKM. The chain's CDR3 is CASSIQGPYEQYF. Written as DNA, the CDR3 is TGTGCCAGCAGCATACAGGGGCCCTACGAGCAGTACTTC.

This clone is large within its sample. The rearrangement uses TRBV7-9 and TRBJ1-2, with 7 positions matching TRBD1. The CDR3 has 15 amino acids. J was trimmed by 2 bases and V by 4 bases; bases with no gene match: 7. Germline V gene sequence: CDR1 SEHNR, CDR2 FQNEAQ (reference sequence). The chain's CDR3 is CASSSPGTENYGYTF. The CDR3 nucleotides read TGTGCCAGCAGCTCCCCTGGGACAGAGAACTATGGCTACACCTTC.